This entry lists 29 T cell receptor beta chains sequenced from one sample in a study of T cells in Graves' hyperthyroidism and ophthalmopathy. From RNA transcripts, TCR beta CDR3 regions were amplified. In the first-round RT-PCR of the TCR CDR3, the HTBI primer set was used. TCRdb re-analysed the multiplex PCR reads in MiXCR, keeping a single row per CDR3 protein. In the table there are 600,000 or so distinct CDR3 sequences, about a sixth of which are singletons. Sequences were obtained from blood. The receptors derive from a woman in her 30s with Graves' hyperthyroidism.

This clonotype has ten or more counts. The chain carries TRBV30 and TRBJ2-7; D gene uncertain. V lost 0 bases and J lost 4, with 13 bases in between. The CDR3 has 14 amino acids. Germline CDR1 GTSNPN, CDR2 SVGIG (reference sequence). DNA for the CDR3: TGTGCCTGGAGTGTAGCAATGTACCCTTACGAGCAGTACTTC. It encodes CAWSVAMYPYEQYF.

V gene TRBV18 combines with J gene TRBJ2-7; 8 nucleotides align to TRBD1. CDR1 is KGHSH and CDR2 is LQKENI in the germline V gene. CDR3 length: 12 residues. The junction had 5 bases not matched to a gene; V was cut back by 6 bases and J by 7 bases. CDR3 in DNA: TGTGCCAGCTCCCAGGGGGCGCAGGAGCAGTACTTC. Translated, it gives CASSQGAQEQYF. Full variable domain (rest looked up from reference TRBV18 and TRBJ2-7): NAGVMQNPRHLVRRRGQEARLRCSPMKGHSHVYWYRQLPEEGLKFMVYLQKENIIDESGMPKERFSAEFPKEGPSILRIQQVVRGDSAAYFCASSQGAQEQYFGPGTRLTVT.

This clonotype was picked up many times. The rearrangement links TRBV27 to TRBJ2-1; 11 positions match TRBD2. Germline V CDR1 and CDR2: MNHEY, SMNVEV (reference sequence). This CDR3 has 16 amino acids. Trimming at V came to 6 bases and at J to 7 bases, leaving 11 bases not matched to a gene. The CDR3 DNA follows: TGTGCCAGCAGCCCCGGGACTAGCGGACTAAAAAATGAGCAGTTCTTC. Amino acids: CASSPGTSGLKNEQFF.

Many counts were recorded for this clonotype. V gene TRBV7-9 combines with J gene TRBJ2-7; tentatively, D is TRBD1 (5 bases). CDR3 size: 17 residues. From germline, CDR1 is SEHNR and CDR2 FQNEAQ (reference sequence). V lost 2 bases and J 4 bases, leaving 21 bases between the germline ends. The CDR3 DNA sequence: TGTGCCAGCAGCTTAAGTCCGGTGTGGCAGGGAATTTACGAGCAGTACTTC. Its protein is CASSLSPVWQGIYEQYF.

The chain links TRBV6-2 or TRBV6-3 to TRBJ2-6, with unresolved D. CDR1 and CDR2 (germline): MNHEY, SVGEGT. Trimming removed 2 bases at V and 4 bases at J, with 9 bases between. This CDR3 region has 15 residues. The CDR3 loop reads CASSYPSGGANVLTF. DNA for the CDR3: TGTGCCAGCAGTTACCCGTCAGGAGGGGCCAACGTCCTGACTTTC.

Details on this clonotype: A much larger clone is a single base away; this may be a read error. Written as DNA, the CDR3 is TGTGCCAGCAGCTCCGCGGGAGGGCCCCAGGTCTCCTACATTGAGCAGTTCTTC. This gives the protein CASSSAGGPQVSYIEQFF. The genes are TRBV7-2 and TRBJ2-1, with 9 bases identical to TRBD2. In germline, CDR1 is SGHTA, CDR2 FQGNSA. The CDR3 spans 18 residues.

The chain links TRBV7-2 to TRBJ1-6, with TRBD1 as a possible D gene (5 bases). The CDR3 sequence is 13 residues long. Germline loops: CDR1 SGHTA, CDR2 FQGNSA. The V and J ends lost 4 bases and 7 bases respectively, with 8 bases between them. The CDR3 DNA reads as TGTGCCAGCAGCTGGGACTGGAATTCACCCCTCCACTTT. Translated: CASSWDWNSPLHF.

This clonotype was picked up a small number of times. The gene calls are TRBV20-1 and TRBJ1-5; D is uncertain. Looked up from germline, CDR1 is DFQATT and CDR2 is SNEGSKA (reference sequence). The CDR3 totals 13 residues. V dropped 6 bases and J dropped 3 bases, with 12 bases sitting between them. In DNA, the CDR3 is TGCAGTGCCACAAAGACGAACAATCAGCCCCAGCATTTT. Translation gives CSATKTNNQPQHF.

Ten or more counts support this clonotype. The CDR3 nucleotides are TGTGCCAGCAGCCCGGACGTCACCGGGGAGCTGTTTTTT. This codes for CASSPDVTGELFF. The chain links TRBV11-2 to TRBJ2-2, with D unresolved. This CDR3 comprises 13 residues. Trimming removed 5 bases from V and 4 bases from J, with 8 bases in between. The V gene's germline CDR1 is SGHAT and CDR2 FQNNGV.

This clonotype was observed a handful of times. The chain combines TRBV12-3 or TRBV12-4 with TRBJ1-4; 7 bases line up with TRBD1. J lost 10 bases, V lost 1 base, and 6 bases had no gene match. This CDR3 has 14 residues. The CDR3 spells CASSLVQGVGKLFF. In DNA form, the CDR3 reads TGTGCCAGCAGTTTAGTCCAGGGGGTCGGAAAACTGTTTTTT.

About this clonotype: It may be a read error: a sequence one base away is much more abundant. The chain joins TRBV30 to TRBJ1-1; D possibly corresponds to TRBD1 (6 bases). The CDR3 runs 12 residues. Trimming removed 5 bases from V and 4 bases from J, with 11 bases in between. Germline CDR1 is GTSNPN and CDR2 is SVGIG (reference sequence). CDR3 in DNA: TGTGCCTGGGGGGGGCTAGGCACTGAAGCTTTCTTT. Translating gives CAWGGLGTEAFF. Drawing the rest from reference TRBV30 and TRBJ1-1, the complete variable domain is SQTIHQWPATLVQPVGSPLSLECTVEGTSNPNLYWYRQAAGRGLQLLFYSVGIGQISSEVPQNLSASRPQDRQFILSSKKLLLSDSGFYLCAWGGLGTEAFFGQGTRLTVV.

This clonotype was picked up many times. V gene TRBV7-9 combines with J gene TRBJ2-1; 12 positions agree with TRBD2. From germline, CDR1 is SEHNR and CDR2 FQNEAQ (reference sequence). The CDR3 runs to 16 residues. J gave up 4 bases and V 4 bases, and 5 bases lay outside the gene matches. CDR3 bases: TGTGCCAGCAGCTCCCCGACTAGCGGGAGTTACAATGAGCAGTTCTTC. It specifies CASSSPTSGSYNEQFF.

V gene TRBV4-1 combines with J gene TRBJ1-2; 8 nucleotides match TRBD1. V dropped 5 bases and J dropped 6; count of bases not matched to a gene: 11. In germline, CDR1 is MGHRA, CDR2 YSYEKL. The CDR3 is 15 residues long. In nucleotides, the CDR3 is TGCGCCAGCAGCTTCCATCCAGGGGGCGCGGATGGCTACACCTTC. This translates into CASSFHPGGADGYTF.

CDR3 loop: CASSYSGGQQETQYF. CDR3 sequence (DNA): TGTGCCAGCAGTTACTCGGGGGGCCAACAAGAGACCCAGTACTTC. This chain joins TRBV6-5 and TRBJ2-5; D is perhaps TRBD1 or TRBD2 (6 bases each). This CDR3 is built from 15 residues. In germline, CDR1 is MNHEY, CDR2 SVGAGI. Deletions cut 0 bases from V and 2 bases from J, with 10 bases between.

The chain joins TRBV6-2 or TRBV6-3 to TRBJ2-2; 9 bases fit TRBD2. The V gene's germline CDR1 is MNHEY and CDR2 SVGEGT. Unmatched junction bases numbered 10, after V lost 4 bases and J lost 1 base. The CDR3 is made up of 18 amino acids. As DNA, the CDR3 is TGTGCCAGCAGTTCCCATCTCCGACTAGCGGAGAACACCGGGGAGCTGTTTTTT. Its protein is CASSSHLRLAENTGELFF.

This clonotype turned up a few times. The chain carries TRBV20-1 and TRBJ1-3; D unclear. This CDR3 region has 18 residues. Looked up from germline, CDR1 is DFQATT and CDR2 is SNEGSKA (reference sequence). V was cut by 6 bases and J by 0 bases, with 24 bases left in between. The CDR3 loop reads CSATGPQVASFSGNTIYF. CDR3 DNA: TGCAGTGCCACCGGGCCCCAGGTGGCCTCTTTCTCTGGAAACACCATATATTTT.

V gene TRBV19 combines with J gene TRBJ2-3; 7 bases align to TRBD2. With 8 bases clipped from V and 4 bases from J, the junction kept 12 bases outside the gene matches. Germline V lookup: CDR1 LNHDA, CDR2 SQIVND (reference sequence). The CDR3 sequence is 15 residues long. DNA of the CDR3: TGTGCCAGTTCTTTGGCGGGAGTGATAGCAGATACGCAGTATTTT. Translation gives CASSLAGVIADTQYF.

For this clonotype: A much larger clone sits a single nucleotide away, making a read error possible. The rearrangement joins TRBV20-1 to TRBJ2-7, with D possibly TRBD2 on 5 matching bases. Trimming shortened V by 5 bases and J by 7 bases, and 24 bases separated the two germline ends. CDR1 DFQATT and CDR2 SNEGSKA come from the germline V gene (reference sequence). This CDR3 is built from 15 residues. CDR3 sequence (DNA): TGCAGTGCTGACGGACTCGACGGCGTGGCCGATGAGCAGTACTTC. This gives the protein CSADGLDGVADEQYF.

This clonotype was seen more than once but under ten times. The chain joins TRBV7-9 to TRBJ2-7, with no clear D. The CDR3 runs to 14 residues. Trimming pared 3 bases from V and 1 base from J, leaving 10 bases between. Germline V gene lookup returns CDR1 SEHNR and CDR2 FQNEAQ (reference sequence). CDR3 DNA sequence: TGTGCCAGCAGCTTGTGGTCAGAGTCCTACGAGCAGTACTTC. Translated, it gives CASSLWSESYEQYF.

This clonotype was seen ten or more times. J is TRBJ1-5 and V is TRBV28, with 7 nucleotides matching TRBD1. CDR3 size: 16 residues. V lost 6 bases to trimming and J lost 0 bases; unmatched junction nucleotides: 8. Germline-derived CDR1 and CDR2 are MDHEN and SYDVKM. The CDR3 loop is CASRHGTAYSNQPQHF. For the CDR3, the DNA is TGTGCCAGCAGACACGGGACAGCGTATAGCAATCAGCCCCAGCATTTT.

This clonotype was seen ten or more times. The V call is TRBV7-9, the J call TRBJ2-3; a weak D match, TRBD2 (7 bases). V lost 7 bases, J lost 4 bases, and 12 bases lay in between. CDR1 and CDR2 (germline): SEHNR, FQNEAQ (reference sequence). The CDR3 is 13 amino acids. DNA for the CDR3: TGTGCCAGCACCCGAGGGGGGGCAGATACGCAGTATTTT. The encoded protein is CASTRGGADTQYF.

This chain connects TRBV6-1 to TRBJ2-1, with 13 bases that match TRBD2. This CDR3 is built from 14 residues. Germline V CDR1 and CDR2: MNHNS, SASEGT. Trimming removed 5 bases from V and 10 bases from J; junction bases left unmatched: 5. CDR3 sequence: CASSTPGLAGEQFF. The DNA of the CDR3 is TGTGCCAGCAGTACCCCGGGACTAGCGGGAGAGCAGTTCTTC.

The rearrangement uses TRBV5-1 and TRBJ2-2; the D is unclear. Trimming cost V 7 bases and J 3 bases, with 1 base left between them. This CDR3 region has 10 residues. From germline, CDR1 is SGHRS and CDR2 YFSETQ. CDR3 sequence: CASYTGELFF. The CDR3 nucleotides read TGCGCCAGCTACACCGGGGAGCTGTTTTTT.

This clonotype has more than one count but fewer than ten. The rearrangement links TRBV3-1 to TRBJ2-2; 8 positions agree with TRBD2. Germline V gene sequence: CDR1 LGHDT, CDR2 YNNKEL (reference sequence). V was clipped by 4 bases and J by 4 bases; unmatched bases: 5. CDR3 size: 15 residues. The CDR3, as DNA: TGTGCCAGCAGCCTGAGACTAGCGATCACCGGGGAGCTGTTTTTT. Protein product: CASSLRLAITGELFF.

V gene TRBV4-1 combines with J gene TRBJ1-1, with no clear D. The V gene's germline CDR1 is MGHRA and CDR2 YSYEKL. V was shortened by 3 bases and J by 3 bases, with 8 bases between the two germline ends. The CDR3 sequence is 13 residues long. The CDR3 coding sequence is TGCGCCAGCAGCCAGGGAAGGGACACTGAAGCTTTCTTT. As protein: CASSQGRDTEAFF.

This clonotype was found a few times. J is TRBJ1-5 and V is TRBV12-3 or TRBV12-4, with no clear D. There are 13 residues in the CDR3. Trimming left V 7 bases short and J 2 bases short, with 9 bases between. CDR3 nucleotide sequence: TGTGCCAGCAAAAAAATTGGCAATCAGCCCCAGCATTTT. Translating gives CASKKIGNQPQHF.

This clonotype has just a few counts. CDR3 region: CASSPFDLNSYNEQFF. CDR3 nucleotides: TGTGCCAGCTCACCTTTCGACCTAAACTCCTACAATGAGCAGTTCTTC. The chain joins TRBV18 to TRBJ2-1, with D hard to call. Germline CDR1 reads KGHSH; CDR2 reads LQKENI. This CDR3 has 16 amino acids. V was shortened by 3 bases and J by 0 bases, with 12 bases between the two germline ends.

The CDR3 sequence: CSTERLAGTTTLKGEQFF. The CDR3 DNA is TGCAGTACTGAGCGACTAGCGGGAACCACTACCCTTAAGGGTGAGCAGTTCTTC. The chain carries TRBV20-1 and TRBJ2-1; 11 positions agree with TRBD2. This CDR3 has 18 amino acids. Germline-derived CDR1 and CDR2 are DFQATT and SNEGSKA (reference sequence). Unmatched junction bases numbered 24, after V lost 8 bases and J lost 9 bases.

In this sample, this clonotype turned up a few times. This rearrangement joins TRBV28 to TRBJ1-3; unclear D gene. Trimming cost V 5 bases and J 4 bases, with 9 bases left between them. CDR3 length equals 13 residues. Per the germline V gene, CDR1 is MDHEN and CDR2 is SYDVKM. DNA of the CDR3: TGTGCCAGCAGTGGCAAGATAGGAAACACCATATATTTT. Its translation: CASSGKIGNTIYF.